Here is one TCR beta chain with its context. What it recognizes is unknown. cDNA came from around 0.5 to 1 ug RNA primed by random hexamers. Multiplex PCR with immunoSEQ amplified the TCR beta CDR3 across 54 Vbeta and 13 Jbeta. MiXCR, run by TCRdb on the immunoSEQ multiplex PCR reads, gives a single entry per CDR3 protein. This table has around 170,000 distinct CDR3 sequences, more than 90% appearing once. The data are from a study of CD8 T cells in Susac syndrome. Study-level information: At the time of blood draw, patients with Susac syndrome were therapy-naive, receiving corticosteroids, or receiving intravenous immunoglobulin alone. General study findings and limits: The study recognized that its TCR sequencing and HLA analysis covered a relatively small number of individuals.

Trimming cost V 2 bases and J 8 bases; bases outside gene matches: 9. The germline CDR1 and CDR2 sequences are LGHDT and YNNKEL (reference sequence). There are 15 residues in the CDR3. CD8+ and CD4+ T cells were negatively isolated; TEMRA cells were FACS-enriched. The source material was CD4+ T cells from PBMCs. This TCR came from a human donor with Susac syndrome. The chain couples TRBV3-1 to TRBJ2-4; 7 positions agree with TRBD2. This CDR3 is CASSQFAGGRDIQYF. The CDR3 nucleotides read TGTGCCAGCAGCCAATTTGCCGGGGGGAGAGACATTCAGTACTTC.